This T cell receptor (beta chain) comes out of a study of blood T cell repertoires in COVID-19. Study as a whole: COVID-19 samples, acute and convalescent, were from the United States, Italy and Spain. From T cells, B-cell-depleted T cells, or PBMCs came the material, which was cDNA or gDNA.

In the source study's methods: Nucleated cell counts were estimated from reference gene primer amplification. Repertoires were generated with immunoSEQ multiplex PCR, while TCRdb's copy carries only in-frame clones and drops some. Clonal size and the V and J genes are those of that table, whereas D and trimming came from the DNA. Of about 210,000 clones in the sample, about 80% were seen once. There are 14 residues in the CDR3. V shed 6 bases, J shed 6 bases, and the junction held 8 bases outside the gene matches. Germline V gene data show CDR1 as MDHEN and CDR2 as SYDVKM. This clone was seen a handful of times.

Sequencing used peripheral blood. The sequence was collected from a woman in her forties with active or convalescent COVID-19. This chain links TRBV28 with TRBJ2-1, with 7 nucleotides matching TRBD2. The CDR3 spells CASSDAWGGNEQFF. The CDR3 nucleotides read TGTGCCAGCAGCGATGCGTGGGGGGGCAATGAGCAGTTCTTC.